Shown below are 20 T cell receptor beta chains from a single sample sequenced in a study of neurological immune-mediated disorders. In TCRdb, the 5' RACE reads were re-called with MiXCR into one record per CDR3 protein. Seen here are tens of thousands of distinct CDR3 sequences, 3% to 4.5% observed once, and the top ten hold around 3.1%. Material: PBMCs. Source of these receptors: a woman between 50 and 59 years old with multiple sclerosis.

The table lists this clonotype with many counts. This chain joins TRBV7-2 and TRBJ2-7; TRBD2 agrees at 7 bases. The CDR3 has 16 amino acids. Looked up from germline, CDR1 is SGHTA and CDR2 is FQGNSA. Losses at the gene ends were 3 bases for V and 3 bases for J; bases not matched to a gene: 11. CDR3 nucleotides: TGTGCCAGCAGCTTGATGGGAGGTGGGGGGGACTACGAGCAGTACTTC. It yields the protein CASSLMGGGGDYEQYF.

The sample holds many counts of this clonotype. The chain has TRBV5-1 and TRBJ2-3; 10 positions match TRBD1. CDR3 size: 16 residues. Trimming took 7 bases from V and 4 from J; bases not matched to a gene: 12. In germline, CDR1 is SGHRS, CDR2 YFSETQ. The CDR3 spells CASSDRGSPLPDTQYF. In nucleotides, the CDR3 is TGCGCCAGCTCGGACAGGGGGAGTCCTCTTCCAGATACGCAGTATTTT.

This rearrangement joins TRBV20-1 to TRBJ2-7, with D tentatively TRBD1 (5 bases). The CDR3 is made up of 13 amino acids. Germline CDR1 is DFQATT and CDR2 is SNEGSKA (reference sequence). The V end was cut by 4 bases, the J end by 5 bases, with 15 bases between. Here the CDR3 DNA reads TGCAGTGCTAAGGGGCAGCTGAGTCACGAGCAGTACTTC. It is translated as CSAKGQLSHEQYF.

In its sample, this clonotype was seen many times. This sequence joins TRBV12-3 or TRBV12-4 and TRBJ1-5; D gene ambiguous. Trimming took 1 base from V and 3 from J, leaving 10 bases between them. The CDR3 length is 15 residues. CDR3 coding DNA: TGTGCCAGCAGTTTAGGACGGTCAAACAATCAGCCCCAGCATTTT. Its protein is CASSLGRSNNQPQHF.

This clonotype was picked up many times. The chain carries TRBV7-2 and TRBJ1-2; 8 nucleotides match TRBD1. CDR1 SGHTA and CDR2 FQGNSA come from the germline V gene. This CDR3 contains 15 residues. V trimming: 1 base; J trimming: 7 bases; junction bases outside the gene matches: 8. The CDR3, as DNA: TGTGCCAGCAGCTTAGAGAGGACAGGGAGTAGTGGCTACACCTTC. Protein product: CASSLERTGSSGYTF.

With respect to this clonotype: This could be a read error, since a much larger clone is one nucleotide away. The chain links TRBV20-1 to TRBJ1-5; D is possibly TRBD1 (5 bases). Germline V gives CDR1 DFQATT, CDR2 SNEGSKA (reference sequence). The CDR3 totals 14 residues. The CDR3 is CSAREGERAQHQHF. DNA of the CDR3: TGCAGTGCTAGAGAGGGGGAGCGAGCTCAGCACCAGCATTTT.

The rearrangement links TRBV20-1 to TRBJ2-7; 12 bases are a match to TRBD2. The V and J ends lost 4 bases and 6 bases, in that order; junction bases with no gene match: 7. Germline V gives CDR1 DFQATT, CDR2 SNEGSKA (reference sequence). This CDR3 comprises 14 residues. The CDR3 nucleotides read TGCAGTGCTACTTCTAGCGGGAGGGCCTTCGAGCAGTACTTC. Protein sequence: CSATSSGRAFEQYF.

This clonotype was seen many times. J is TRBJ1-6 and V is TRBV11-2; D remains ambiguous. The germline gives CDR1 SGHAT, CDR2 FQNNGV. The CDR3 is 16 residues long. The ends were cut back, 1 base at V and 6 bases at J, with 13 bases in the middle. The CDR3 coding sequence is TGTGCCAGCAGCTTAGCGGGAGGCGGAGGTAATTCACCCCTCCACTTT. Protein sequence: CASSLAGGGGNSPLHF. Full variable domain (outside the CDR3, taken from reference TRBV11-2 and TRBJ1-6): EAGVAQSPRYKIIEKRQSVAFWCNPISGHATLYWYQQILGQGPKLLIQFQNNGVVDDSQLPKDRFSAERLKGVDSTLKIQPAKLEDSAVYLCASSLAGGGGNSPLHFGNGTRLTVT.

There are many counts of this clonotype. The gene calls are TRBV12-3 or TRBV12-4 and TRBJ1-6; the match to TRBD1 covers 12 bases. Unmatched junction bases numbered 9, after V lost 5 bases and J lost 10 bases. The CDR3 extends over 16 amino acids. The CDR3 spells CASSLGQGAYGSPLHF. DNA for the CDR3: TGTGCCAGCAGTCTGGGACAGGGGGCATACGGGTCACCCCTCCACTTT.

J is TRBJ2-5 and V is TRBV7-9; D is possibly TRBD2 (6 bases). The germline CDR1 and CDR2 sequences are SEHNR and FQNEAQ (reference sequence). V lost 8 bases and J lost 1, with 11 bases in between. The CDR3 extends over 13 amino acids. CDR3 loop: CASYGGVQETQYF. In DNA form, the CDR3 reads TGTGCCAGCTACGGCGGGGTCCAAGAGACCCAGTACTTC.

This clonotype was recorded at least ten times. The rearrangement links TRBV11-2 to TRBJ1-2; possibly TRBD1 for D (5 bases). The V end was cut by 6 bases, the J end by 6 bases, with 14 bases between. The CDR3 contains 13 residues. Per the germline V gene, CDR1 is SGHAT and CDR2 is FQNNGV. DNA for the CDR3: TGTGCCAGCAGTCACTGGGACTGGGATGGCTACACCTTC. Residues: CASSHWDWDGYTF.

This rearrangement joins TRBV20-1 to TRBJ2-5, with 11 bases matching TRBD2. After removal of 7 bases from V and 5 bases from J, the junction contained 9 bases not matched to a gene. The CDR3 runs to 14 residues. Per germline, CDR1 DFQATT and CDR2 SNEGSKA (reference sequence). CDR3 residues: CSVITSGGLETQYF. Written as DNA, the CDR3 is TGCAGTGTTATTACTAGCGGGGGTCTGGAGACCCAGTACTTC.

This clonotype was counted many times. The V call is TRBV24-1, the J call TRBJ2-1, with 10 bases lining up with TRBD1. Germline CDR1 KGHDR, CDR2 SFDVKD. The J segment lost 4 bases and the V segment lost 4 bases, leaving 6 bases of the junction unmatched. The CDR3 has 16 amino acids. CDR3 sequence reads: CATSDPGQGRYNEQFF. Written as DNA, the CDR3 is TGTGCCACCAGTGACCCGGGACAGGGGAGATACAATGAGCAGTTCTTC.

The table lists this clonotype with many counts. The CDR3 sequence is CASSPDRDYGYTF. The CDR3 region has the DNA TGTGCCAGCAGCCCTGACAGGGACTATGGCTACACCTTC. The chain carries TRBV3-1 and TRBJ1-2, with TRBD1 identical over 7 bases. The V gene's germline CDR1 is LGHDT and CDR2 YNNKEL (reference sequence). V lost 4 bases and J lost 3; bases outside the gene matches: 2. The CDR3 runs 13 residues.

The chain links TRBV12-3 or TRBV12-4 to TRBJ1-6, with D uncertain. There are 14 residues in the CDR3. Trimming took 6 bases from V and 6 from J, leaving 12 bases between them. The CDR3 protein is CASSRTASNSPLHF. The CDR3 DNA reads TGTGCCAGCAGCCGTACAGCTAGTAATTCACCCCTCCACTTT.

This clonotype was observed many times. The chain is built from TRBV7-9 and TRBJ2-2; weak D call: TRBD1 (6 bases). CDR3 length equals 14 residues. Germline V gives CDR1 SEHNR, CDR2 FQNEAQ (reference sequence). The V gene lost 5 bases and the J gene lost 1 base, with 8 bases spanning the gap. Here the CDR3 reads CASSPQGNTGELFF. DNA for the CDR3: TGTGCCAGCAGCCCACAGGGGAACACCGGGGAGCTGTTTTTT.

This clonotype showed up many times. This rearrangement joins TRBV7-2 to TRBJ2-1, with a possible D match to TRBD1 (6 bases). The V end was cut by 1 base, the J end by 6 bases, with 16 bases between. The V gene's germline CDR1 is SGHTA and CDR2 FQGNSA. This CDR3 is 16 amino acids long. CDR3 protein: CASSLVSRGARNEQFF. DNA of the CDR3: TGTGCCAGCAGCTTAGTCAGCAGGGGCGCCCGCAATGAGCAGTTCTTC.

The rearrangement links TRBV20-1 to TRBJ1-5, with TRBD1 as a possible D gene (6 bases). Trimming shortened V by 2 bases and J by 12 bases, and 8 bases separated the two germline ends. The CDR3 totals 10 residues. Germline lookup yields CDR1 DFQATT and CDR2 SNEGSKA (reference sequence). In nucleotides, the CDR3 is TGCAGTGCTAGAAAGGGGGTCCAGCATTTT. Its translation is CSARKGVQHF.

This clonotype was recorded at least ten times. This chain links TRBV7-8 with TRBJ1-1; weak D call: TRBD1 (5 bases). This CDR3 region has 14 residues. The V end lost 10 bases, the J end lost 1 base, and 16 bases lay between the germline ends. The germline gives CDR1 SGHVS, CDR2 FQNEAQ. The CDR3 coding sequence is TGTGCCATCCGGACGGGGCCGCGGAACACTGAAGCTTTCTTT. Residues: CAIRTGPRNTEAFF.

Ten or more counts support this clonotype. The chain carries TRBV15 and TRBJ1-1; 9 bases fit TRBD1. With V trimmed by 2 bases and J by 4 bases, 11 bases remained unmatched. The CDR3 is made up of 17 amino acids. CDR1 and CDR2 (germline): LNHNV, YYDKDF (reference sequence). The DNA for the CDR3 is TGTGCCACCAGCAGACCAAACAGGGGGCGAAGGAGCACTGAAGCTTTCTTT. Translation gives CATSRPNRGRRSTEAFF.